A selection of T cell receptor beta chains follows, all from one sample in a study of T cell responses to AZD1222 COVID-19 vaccine. Data came from immunoSEQ multiplex PCR; TCRdb stores just in-frame clones and leaves some out. The repertoire holds roughly 110,000 clones, with around 92% as singletons. The material was peripheral blood, obtained 28 days after the second AZD1222 dose. These receptors came from an adult who received the AZD1222 COVID-19 vaccine. Each CDR3 is given with its conserved first and last residue.

J gene | V gene | CDR3 protein
TRBJ2-1 | TRBV7-9 | CASSLRRGGLSSYNEQFF
TRBJ1-4 | TRBV2 | CASSGGSTNEKLFF
TRBJ2-2 | TRBV6-4 | CASSDSADTGELFF
TRBJ2-5 | TRBV6-5 | CASSNGYRETQYF
TRBJ1-6 | TRBV7-2 | CASSQGPVPSLHF
TRBJ2-7 | TRBV24-1 | CATSVGPGSEQYF
TRBJ2-7 | TRBV28 | CASMRDSEQYF
TRBJ1-6 | TRBV2 | CASSEALMAVLHF
TRBJ1-5 | TRBV5-5 | CASSLEGINQPQHF
TRBJ1-6 | TRBV5-6 | CASSLAGQTSSPLHF
TRBJ1-6 | TRBV5-6 | CASSWGGFSEGSPLHF
TRBJ2-1 | TRBV2 | CASCGTSGSSYNEQFF
TRBJ1-1 | TRBV6-5 | CASSLLKNTEAFF
TRBJ2-1 | TRBV5-1 | CASSLVLNEQFF
TRBJ2-2 | TRBV6-5 | CASNPTPGRTGELFF
TRBJ1-6 | TRBV2 | CASSENRGSPPLHF
TRBJ1-2 | TRBV15 | CATSREEGDGYTF
TRBJ2-7 | TRBV5-1 | CASSLGTGAYEQYF
TRBJ2-3 | TRBV9 | CASSEGASGRTDTQYF
TRBJ1-1 | TRBV5-1 | CASSGIGRDTEAFF
TRBJ2-7 | TRBV2 | CASSWTASSYEQYF
TRBJ1-2 | TRBV19 | CASTTLGPQGYGYTF